What follows are 28 T cell receptor beta chains derived from one specimen sequenced in a study of CD8 T cells in acute hepatitis C reinfection. As to time point: naive CD8 control sorted from an acute-time-point sample. TCRdb keeps only in-frame clones here, not all; method: immunoSEQ multiplex PCR. In the table there are more than 35,000 clones, around nine tenths of which are singletons. The sequencing sample was made of naive CD8+ T cells from PBMCs. These receptor sequences come from a young man with chronic hepatitis C.

The chain links TRBV7-6 to TRBJ2-7; D tentatively fits TRBD1 or TRBD2 (5 bases each). Germline V gives CDR1 SGHVS, CDR2 FNYEAQ. With 5 bases removed from V and 3 bases from J, the gap between germline ends came to 14 bases. The CDR3 runs to 14 residues. CDR3 DNA: TGTGCCAGCAGCCAGGCCGGGACCAGCTACGAGCAGTACTTC. Protein product: CASSQAGTSYEQYF.

CDR3 region: CASSREAVYGYTF. The CDR3 DNA sequence: TGTGCCAGCAGCCGAGAGGCGGTCTATGGCTACACCTTC. This chain joins TRBV7-9 and TRBJ1-2; the D is unclear. CDR1 and CDR2 from the germline V gene are SEHNR and FQNEAQ (reference sequence). The CDR3 is 13 amino acids. V gave up 5 bases and J gave up 4 bases, with 11 bases separating them.

V and J are TRBV7-8 and TRBJ1-5; 10 nucleotides match TRBD1. CDR3 size: 15 residues. The germline gives CDR1 SGHVS, CDR2 FQNEAQ. V was clipped by 5 bases and J by 2 bases; unmatched bases: 3. The CDR3 sequence: CASSRDRGGNQPQHF. As DNA, the CDR3 is TGTGCCAGCAGCCGGGACAGGGGCGGCAATCAGCCCCAGCATTTT.

This chain uses TRBV6-5 with TRBJ1-5; D uncertain. Looked up from germline, CDR1 is MNHEY and CDR2 is SVGAGI. The CDR3 length is 15 residues. The V end lost 0 bases, the J end lost 5 bases, and 11 bases lay between the germline ends. As DNA, the CDR3 is TGTGCCAGCAGTTACTCTCGCGAACGGCATCAGCCCCAGCATTTT. Translating it yields CASSYSRERHQPQHF.

To note about this clone: An end of the junction does not agree with germline; a read error may underlie this. The chain links TRBV2 to TRBJ2-1; maybe TRBD1 (5 bases). Germline V lookup: CDR1 SNHLY, CDR2 FYNNEI. The CDR3 is 10 amino acids. The CDR3 spells CATWGPRRLF. CDR3 bases: TGTGCCACCTGGGGCCCGCGCCGCCTCTTC. Full variable domain (remainder filled in from reference TRBV2 and TRBJ2-1): EPEVTQTPSHQVTQMGQEVILRCVPISNHLYFYWYRQILGQKVEFLVSFYNNEISEKSEIFDDQFSVERPDGSNFTLKIRSTKLEDSAMYFCATWGPRRLFGPGTRLTVL.

The gene calls are TRBV7-8 and TRBJ2-3; 7 bases fit TRBD2. The CDR3 is 17 residues long. After removal of 1 base from V and 2 bases from J, the junction contained 9 bases not matched to a gene. CDR1 SGHVS and CDR2 FQNEAQ come from the germline V gene. The CDR3 sequence: CASSLGASGGYTDTQYF. CDR3 sequence (DNA): TGTGCCAGCAGCTTAGGGGCGTCGGGGGGTTACACAGATACGCAGTATTTT.

The chain couples TRBV7-9 to TRBJ1-5; the D is unclear. CDR1 is SEHNR, CDR2 FQNEAQ, per germline (reference sequence). CDR3 size: 12 residues. The V and J ends lost 5 bases and 4 bases respectively, with 6 bases between them. CDR3: CASSVGNQPQHF. CDR3 nucleotide sequence: TGTGCCAGCAGCGTCGGAAATCAGCCCCAGCATTTT.

This clone was counted a few times. The chain recombines TRBV7-9 with TRBJ2-2; unclear D gene. Trimming shortened V by 10 bases and J by 6 bases, and 6 bases separated the two germline ends. This CDR3 has 10 residues. CDR1 SEHNR and CDR2 FQNEAQ come from the germline V gene (reference sequence). CDR3 region: CATRAGELFF. The CDR3 DNA sequence: TGTGCCACCCGGGCCGGGGAGCTGTTTTTT.

The V gene is TRBV2, the J gene TRBJ1-2; tentatively, D is TRBD1 (6 bases). Germline V CDR1 and CDR2: SNHLY, FYNNEI. Trimming took off 6 bases at V and 8 bases at J, with 13 bases between the two ends. This CDR3 is built from 12 residues. This CDR3 reads CASRRGLQGYTF. CDR3 DNA: TGTGCCAGCAGACGGGGGCTGCAAGGCTACACCTTC.

The chain is built from TRBV19 and TRBJ1-5; tentatively, D is TRBD1 (5 bases). CDR1 and CDR2 (germline): LNHDA, SQIVND (reference sequence). The CDR3 is 14 residues long. Trimming pared 6 bases from V and 3 bases from J, leaving 12 bases between. In DNA, the CDR3 is TGTGCCAGTAGCTCAACAGGAGCCAATCAGCCCCAGCATTTT. Translating gives CASSSTGANQPQHF.

The chain uses TRBV7-9 and TRBJ1-1; no clear D gene. V lost 1 base, J lost 9 bases, and 6 bases lay in between. Per the germline V gene, CDR1 is SEHNR and CDR2 is FQNEAQ (reference sequence). The CDR3 is 11 residues long. The CDR3 sequence is CASSLGGKAFF. DNA for the CDR3: TGTGCCAGCAGCTTAGGAGGAAAAGCTTTCTTT.

The chain has TRBV5-6 and TRBJ1-1; 8 bases agree with TRBD1. In germline, CDR1 is SGHDT, CDR2 YYEEEE. Trimming took 2 bases from V and 4 from J; bases not matched to a gene: 1. The CDR3 extends over 13 amino acids. The DNA for the CDR3 is TGTGCCAGCAGCTTCACAGGGGGCACTGAAGCTTTCTTT. This codes for CASSFTGGTEAFF.

The chain combines TRBV5-4 with TRBJ2-5; D gene ambiguous. Per the germline V gene, CDR1 is SGHNT and CDR2 is YYREEE (reference sequence). Trimming cost V 2 bases and J 2 bases, with 4 bases left between them. This CDR3 is 12 amino acids long. The CDR3 sequence: CASSLEQETQYF. The CDR3 coding sequence is TGTGCCAGCAGCTTAGAACAAGAGACCCAGTACTTC.

This clone was counted a single time. The genes are TRBV10-3 and TRBJ2-1; D might be TRBD1 (6 bases). The CDR3 consists of 14 residues. The ends were cut back, 10 bases at V and 0 bases at J, with 13 bases in the middle. Germline-derived CDR1 and CDR2 are ENHRY and SYGVKD. The CDR3 coding sequence is TGTGCCACGAGGGACATAAGCTCCTACAATGAGCAGTTCTTC. This translates into CATRDISSYNEQFF.

The chain is built from TRBV7-2 and TRBJ2-5, with D uncertain. Trimming shortened V by 5 bases and J by 4 bases, and 20 bases separated the two germline ends. In germline, CDR1 is SGHTA, CDR2 FQGNSA. CDR3 length: 16 amino acids. Here the CDR3 DNA reads TGTGCCAGCAGCCCCCTTTCTCTTAGGGTTGGAGAGACCCAGTACTTC. It specifies CASSPLSLRVGETQYF.

The chain carries TRBV4-2 and TRBJ2-7; possibly TRBD1 for D (6 bases). Germline assignment: CDR1 LGHNA and CDR2 YNFKEQ. The CDR3 spans 15 residues. Trimming pared 1 base from V and 2 bases from J, leaving 12 bases between. The CDR3 DNA reads as TGTGCCAGCAGCCAAGGGACAGATACCACCTACGAGCAGTACTTC. It yields the protein CASSQGTDTTYEQYF.

The genes are TRBV7-9 and TRBJ1-5; the D is unclear. Deletions cut 1 base from V and 5 bases from J, with 6 bases between. Germline V gene sequence: CDR1 SEHNR, CDR2 FQNEAQ (reference sequence). The length of the CDR3 is 13 residues. Here the CDR3 DNA reads TGTGCCAGCAGCTTAGAAGGGTATCAGCCCCAGCATTTT. Encoded protein: CASSLEGYQPQHF.

The chain joins TRBV7-9 to TRBJ2-7; D not resolved. CDR1 and CDR2 (germline): SEHNR, FQNEAQ (reference sequence). The CDR3 has 13 amino acids. Trimming cost V 0 bases and J 4 bases, with 7 bases left between them. The CDR3 nucleotides read TGTGCCAGCAGCTTAGCGCTTTCGTACGAGCAGTACTTC. Its protein product is CASSLALSYEQYF.

This clone has a handful of counts. This rearrangement joins TRBV6-5 to TRBJ2-2, with 7 nucleotides matching TRBD2. CDR1 and CDR2 (germline): MNHEY, SVGAGI. J gave up 2 bases and V 2 bases, and 5 bases lay outside the gene matches. This CDR3 comprises 16 residues. The CDR3 DNA follows: TGTGCCAGCAGTTACCTTGGGACTATCAACACCGGGGAGCTGTTTTTT. The encoded protein is CASSYLGTINTGELFF.

This chain uses TRBV27 with TRBJ2-7; 8 bases line up with TRBD1. Trimming cost V 7 bases and J 4 bases; bases outside gene matches: 3. The CDR3 totals 12 residues. Germline V gene sequence: CDR1 MNHEY, CDR2 SMNVEV (reference sequence). The CDR3 protein is CASTGGEYEQYF. CDR3 coding DNA: TGTGCCAGCACAGGGGGCGAATACGAGCAGTACTTC.

V gene TRBV13 combines with J gene TRBJ1-5; no clear D gene. CDR1 is PRHDT and CDR2 is FYEKMQ in the germline V gene (reference sequence). Trimming pared 4 bases from V and 0 bases from J, leaving 4 bases between. CDR3 length equals 13 residues. This CDR3 reads CASSSGSNQPQHF. The CDR3 nucleotides are TGTGCCAGCAGCTCCGGTAGCAATCAGCCCCAGCATTTT.

The rearrangement links TRBV27 to TRBJ2-1; 7 bases match TRBD2. This CDR3 is 15 amino acids long. CDR1 is MNHEY, CDR2 SMNVEV, per germline (reference sequence). J was trimmed by 5 bases and V by 5 bases; bases with no gene match: 9. The CDR3 here is CASSHTPSGDNEQFF. CDR3 nucleotide sequence: TGTGCCAGCAGTCATACCCCCAGCGGGGACAATGAGCAGTTCTTC.

J is TRBJ1-5 and V is TRBV19; 7 bases map to TRBD1. From germline, CDR1 is LNHDA and CDR2 SQIVND (reference sequence). V was pared by 5 bases and J by 7 bases, with 5 bases of the junction left unmatched. The CDR3 contains 13 residues. Here the CDR3 DNA reads TGTGCCAGTAGTCAGGGGGTTTACCAGCCCCAGCATTTT. Translating it yields CASSQGVYQPQHF.

V usage is TRBV13 and J usage is TRBJ1-1; possibly TRBD1 for D (5 bases). The CDR3 loop spans 15 amino acids. The ends were cut back, 5 bases at V and 2 bases at J, with 15 bases in the middle. Germline V gene sequence: CDR1 PRHDT, CDR2 FYEKMQ (reference sequence). CDR3 sequence: CASSAPTQGNTEAFF. The DNA of the CDR3 is TGTGCCAGCAGCGCCCCCACGCAGGGAAACACTGAAGCTTTCTTT.

The CDR3, as DNA: TGCAGCGGTAAAGTTCGGGGTACTGAAGCTTTCTTT. It encodes CSGKVRGTEAFF. The J gene is TRBJ1-1, the V gene TRBV29-1; D remains unclear. This CDR3 is built from 12 residues. Germline V CDR1 and CDR2: SQVTM, ANQGSEA. V lost 7 bases, J lost 5 bases, and 14 bases lay in between.

The DNA for the CDR3 is TGTGCCAGCAGCTTAGTGGCTGATACGCAGTATTTT. Translating gives CASSLVADTQYF. The chain joins TRBV7-8 to TRBJ2-3; D unclear. Per germline, CDR1 SGHVS and CDR2 FQNEAQ. This CDR3 has 12 amino acids. V gave up 1 base and J gave up 6 bases, with 5 bases separating them. The full variable domain, in which reference TRBV7-8 and TRBJ2-3 provide the parts outside the CDR3, is GAGVSQSPRYKVAKRGQDVALRCDPISGHVSLFWYQQALGQGPEFLTYFQNEAQLDKSGLPSDRFFAERPEGSVSTLKIQRTQQEDSAVYLCASSLVADTQYFGPGTRLTVL.

The chain combines TRBV6-1 with TRBJ1-5; no firm D call. Per the germline V gene, CDR1 is MNHNS and CDR2 is SASEGT. The CDR3 totals 12 residues. V lost 1 base to trimming and J lost 6 bases, with 4 bases between them. DNA for the CDR3: TGTGCCAGCAGTGAAGGGGGTCAGCCCCAGCATTTT. Translation gives CASSEGGQPQHF.

V is TRBV19 and J is TRBJ2-1, with a weak D call TRBD1 (6 bases). V was clipped by 3 bases and J by 6 bases, with 15 bases between them. CDR1 and CDR2 (germline): LNHDA, SQIVND (reference sequence). This CDR3 spans 15 amino acids. The CDR3 region is CASSMRTVGANEQFF. The CDR3 DNA follows: TGTGCCAGTAGTATGCGGACAGTCGGGGCCAATGAGCAGTTCTTC.